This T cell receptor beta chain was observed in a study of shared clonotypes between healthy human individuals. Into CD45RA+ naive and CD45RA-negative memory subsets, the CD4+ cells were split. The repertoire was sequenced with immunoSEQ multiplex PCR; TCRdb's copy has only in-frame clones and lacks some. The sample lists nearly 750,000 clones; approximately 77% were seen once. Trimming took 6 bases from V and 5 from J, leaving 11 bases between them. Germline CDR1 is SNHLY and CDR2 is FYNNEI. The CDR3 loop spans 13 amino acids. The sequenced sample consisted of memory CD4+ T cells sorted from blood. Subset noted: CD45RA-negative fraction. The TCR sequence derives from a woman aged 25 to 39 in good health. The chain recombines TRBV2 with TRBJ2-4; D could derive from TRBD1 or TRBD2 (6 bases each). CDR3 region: CASRGGSQNIQYF. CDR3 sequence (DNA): TGTGCCAGCAGGGGGGGCAGCCAAAACATTCAGTACTTC.